Reported below is one T cell receptor (beta chain). The sample originates from a study of shared clonotypes between healthy human individuals. The wider study: Donor ages ranged 18 to 49 years: a couple of women, a few men. CD8 memory received one plate per donor, CD8 naive two, CD4 memory three and CD4 naive three.

Some clones are missing from TCRdb's copy, which holds only in-frame ones; the method was immunoSEQ multiplex PCR. The table has about 520,000 clones, around 96% seen once; the top ten hold 0.05% to 0.08%. The V gene's germline CDR1 is MGHRA and CDR2 YSYEKL. This CDR3 comprises 13 residues. Unmatched junction bases numbered 4, after V lost 3 bases and J lost 6 bases. Those who donated were healthy HIV-negative adults, with no recent acute infections or vaccinations reported. Naive CD4+ cells were CD45RA-selected; the remaining cells were memory. The chain is built from TRBV4-1 and TRBJ2-7; TRBD1 agrees at 8 bases. The sequencing sample was made of naive CD4+ T cells sorted from blood. Subset noted: CD45RA+ positively selected. The TCR originated in a woman in her 30s in good health. The CDR3 here is CASSQTGVGEQYF. In DNA, the CDR3 is TGCGCCAGCAGCCAGACAGGGGTCGGCGAGCAGTACTTC.